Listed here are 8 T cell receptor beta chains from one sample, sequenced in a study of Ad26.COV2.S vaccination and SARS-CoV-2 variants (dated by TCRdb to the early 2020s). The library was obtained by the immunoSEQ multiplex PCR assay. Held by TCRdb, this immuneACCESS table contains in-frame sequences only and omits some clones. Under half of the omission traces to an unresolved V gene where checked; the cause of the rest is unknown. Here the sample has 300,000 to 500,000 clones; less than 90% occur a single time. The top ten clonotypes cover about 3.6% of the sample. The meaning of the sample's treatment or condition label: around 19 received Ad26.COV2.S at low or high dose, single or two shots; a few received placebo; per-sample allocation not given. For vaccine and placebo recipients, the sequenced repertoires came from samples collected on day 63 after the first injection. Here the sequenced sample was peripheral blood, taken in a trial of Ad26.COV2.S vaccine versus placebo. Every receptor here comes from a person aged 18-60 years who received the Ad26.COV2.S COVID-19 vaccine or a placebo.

The CDR3 sequence is CASSLGTVNQPQHF. The CDR3 coding sequence is TGTGCCAGCAGCCTCGGGACGGTCAATCAGCCCCAGCATTTT. The chain joins TRBV7-6 to TRBJ1-5; possible D gene TRBD1, 5 bases. V lost 5 bases and J 3 bases, leaving 11 bases between the germline ends. This CDR3 spans 14 amino acids. The V gene's germline CDR1 is SGHVS and CDR2 FNYEAQ.

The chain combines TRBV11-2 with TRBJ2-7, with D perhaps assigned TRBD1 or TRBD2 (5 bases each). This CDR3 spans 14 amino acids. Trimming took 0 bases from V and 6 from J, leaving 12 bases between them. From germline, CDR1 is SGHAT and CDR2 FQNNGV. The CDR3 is CASSLDGAYPEQYF. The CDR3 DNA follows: TGTGCCAGCAGCTTAGACGGGGCGTACCCCGAGCAGTACTTC.

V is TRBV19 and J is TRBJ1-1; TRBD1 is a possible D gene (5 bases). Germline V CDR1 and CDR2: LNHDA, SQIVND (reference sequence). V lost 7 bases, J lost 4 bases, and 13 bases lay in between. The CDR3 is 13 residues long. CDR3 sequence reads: CASTDGGTTEAFF. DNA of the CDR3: TGTGCCAGTACGGACGGGGGAACCACTGAAGCTTTCTTT.

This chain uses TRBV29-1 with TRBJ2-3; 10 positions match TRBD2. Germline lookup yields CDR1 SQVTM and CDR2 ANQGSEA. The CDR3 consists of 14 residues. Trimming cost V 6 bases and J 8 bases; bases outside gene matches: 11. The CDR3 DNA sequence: TGCAGCGTAGATGGACTAGCGGAAGAACCTACGCAGTATTTT. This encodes CSVDGLAEEPTQYF.

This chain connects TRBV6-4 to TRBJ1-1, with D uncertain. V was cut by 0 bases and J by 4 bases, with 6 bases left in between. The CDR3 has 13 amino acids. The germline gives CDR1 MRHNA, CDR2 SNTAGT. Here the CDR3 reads CASSDSSLTEAFF. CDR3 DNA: TGTGCCAGCAGTGACTCCTCGCTCACTGAAGCTTTCTTT.

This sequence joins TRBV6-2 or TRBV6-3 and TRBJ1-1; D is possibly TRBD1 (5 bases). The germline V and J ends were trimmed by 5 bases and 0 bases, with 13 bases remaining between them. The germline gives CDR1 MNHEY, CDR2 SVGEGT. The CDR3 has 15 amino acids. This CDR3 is CASSPAGTMNTEAFF. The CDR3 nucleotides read TGTGCCAGCAGTCCAGCAGGGACTATGAACACTGAAGCTTTCTTT.

For the CDR3, the DNA is TGCAGCGTTAAGGGGGGGGTAGACACTGAAGCTTTCTTT. It codes for CSVKGGVDTEAFF. The chain uses TRBV29-1 and TRBJ1-1; D is perhaps TRBD1 (6 bases). Trimming took 5 bases from V and 3 from J, leaving 13 bases between them. Germline V gives CDR1 SQVTM, CDR2 ANQGSEA. The CDR3 sequence is 13 residues long. The whole variable domain, remainder taken from reference TRBV29-1 and TRBJ1-1, is SAVISQKPSRDICQRGTSLTIQCQVDSQVTMMFWYRQQPGQSLTLIATANQGSEATYESGFVIDKFPISRPNLTFSTLTVSNMSPEDSSIYLCSVKGGVDTEAFFGQGTRLTVV.

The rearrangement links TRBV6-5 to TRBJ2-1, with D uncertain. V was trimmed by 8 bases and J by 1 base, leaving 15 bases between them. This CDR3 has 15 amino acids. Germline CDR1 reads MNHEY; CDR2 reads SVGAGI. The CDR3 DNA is TGTGCCAGCTCTCCGGGCCGACTTTCCTACAATGAGCAGTTCTTC. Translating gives CASSPGRLSYNEQFF.